What follows are 23 T cell receptor beta chains derived from one specimen sequenced in a study of T cells in Graves' hyperthyroidism and ophthalmopathy. Amplified regions were TCR beta CDR3 sequences from RNA transcripts. First-round RT-PCR of the TCR CDR3 relied on the HTBI primer set. In TCRdb, the multiplex PCR reads were re-called with MiXCR into one record per CDR3 protein. The sample holds about 480,000 distinct CDR3 sequences, over 13% seen once. Sequencing was done on a sample of blood. The source of these receptors is a woman younger than 30 with Graves' hyperthyroidism.

The chain uses TRBV4-1 and TRBJ2-6, with D uncertain. Germline loops: CDR1 MGHRA, CDR2 YSYEKL. The V end lost 4 bases, the J end lost 4 bases, and 8 bases lay between the germline ends. The CDR3 totals 14 residues. This chain's CDR3 is CASSPNKGANVLTF. Written as DNA, the CDR3 is TGCGCCAGCAGCCCGAACAAGGGGGCCAACGTCCTGACTTTC.

A few counts support this clonotype. The chain is built from TRBV5-1 and TRBJ1-3; D is possibly TRBD1 (6 bases). The CDR3 has 17 amino acids. Trimming left V 0 bases short and J 0 bases short, with 13 bases between. The germline V gene encodes CDR1 SGHRS and CDR2 YFSETQ. For the CDR3, the DNA is TGCGCCAGCAGCTTGGACTCCGGGACACCCTCTGGAAACACCATATATTTT. Protein: CASSLDSGTPSGNTIYF.

This clonotype was counted between two and nine times. The CDR3 reads CASSQWAGQGGNTIYF. For the CDR3, the DNA is TGTGCCAGCAGCCAATGGGCAGGACAGGGTGGAAACACCATATATTTT. This sequence joins TRBV14 and TRBJ1-3, with 8 bases fitting TRBD1. Per germline, CDR1 SGHDN and CDR2 FVKESK. The CDR3 spans 16 residues. V lost 2 bases, J lost 3 bases, and 6 bases stayed unmatched.

Worth noting for this clonotype: Sequence at one end of the junction differs from germline and may be a read error. The rearrangement links TRBV6-4 to TRBJ2-1; either TRBD1 or TRBD2 may fit D (5 bases each). The V gene's germline CDR1 is MRHNA and CDR2 SNTAGT. The CDR3 runs to 19 residues. CDR3 nucleotides: TGTGCCATCAGTGGGCCCCCCGGTCGGGGAACCTTACAGGATGATGAGCAGTTCTTC. Translating gives CAISGPPGRGTLQDDEQFF.

This clonotype appeared a few times. The chain joins TRBV9 to TRBJ2-1, with D possibly being TRBD2 (6 bases). Germline V CDR1 and CDR2: SGDLS, YYNGEE. The CDR3 contains 16 residues. V gave up 0 bases and J gave up 0 bases, with 10 bases separating them. CDR3 sequence: CASSVDGGVSYNEQFF. Here the CDR3 DNA reads TGTGCCAGCAGCGTAGATGGCGGGGTCTCCTACAATGAGCAGTTCTTC.

Only a few counts were recorded for this clonotype. Being one base from a much bigger clone, this may be a read error. This chain connects TRBV28 to TRBJ2-1; D is unclear. This CDR3 has 16 amino acids. Trimming left V 2 bases short and J 3 bases short, with 14 bases between. CDR1 is MDHEN and CDR2 is SYDVKM in the germline V gene. CDR3 loop: CASSLASSDNYNEQFF. CDR3 bases: TGTGCCAGCAGTTTAGCGTCCAGCGACAACTACAATGAGCAGTTCTTC.

The rearrangement uses TRBV4-1 and TRBJ2-3; D gene ambiguous. The germline CDR1 and CDR2 sequences are MGHRA and YSYEKL. With 0 bases removed from V and 0 bases from J, the gap between germline ends came to 10 bases. The CDR3 is 16 amino acids. DNA for the CDR3: TGCGCCAGCAGCCAAGATAATCTAGTAAGCACAGATACGCAGTATTTT. It encodes CASSQDNLVSTDTQYF.

In its sample, this clonotype was seen many times. The V and J genes are TRBV9 and TRBJ2-5; 11 bases fit TRBD2. Germline CDR1 SGDLS, CDR2 YYNGEE. With 4 bases clipped from V and 5 bases from J, the junction kept 16 bases outside the gene matches. The length of the CDR3 is 18 residues. The CDR3 coding sequence is TGTGCCAGCAGCACACAATATATACTAGCGGGGGATGTGGAGACCCAGTACTTC. Amino acid sequence: CASSTQYILAGDVETQYF.

The sample holds a few counts of this clonotype. The J gene is TRBJ2-3, the V gene TRBV4-1, with 12 bases aligning to TRBD2. CDR3 length equals 18 residues. CDR1 is MGHRA and CDR2 is YSYEKL in the germline V gene. The junction had 11 bases not matched to a gene; V was cut back by 5 bases and J by 2 bases. The CDR3, as DNA: TGCGCCAGCAGCTCGCAACCCGGACTAGCGGGGTACACAGATACGCAGTATTTT. It yields the protein CASSSQPGLAGYTDTQYF.

This clonotype was seen ten or more times. V gene TRBV7-3 combines with J gene TRBJ2-3; D gene unclear. Trimming stripped 5 bases from V and 4 bases from J, with 13 bases between. Germline CDR1 SGHTA, CDR2 FQGTGA. The CDR3 spans 14 residues. CDR3 region: CASSPSYGADTQYF. CDR3 nucleotide sequence: TGTGCCAGCAGCCCCTCCTATGGGGCAGATACGCAGTATTTT.

This clonotype was seen many times. The chain employs TRBV2 and TRBJ2-3, with a possible D match to TRBD2 (6 bases). CDR1 is SNHLY and CDR2 is FYNNEI in the germline V gene. The CDR3 is made up of 17 amino acids. The V gene lost 6 bases and the J gene lost 0 bases, with 19 bases spanning the gap. The CDR3 sequence: CASRMVAVDPSTDTQYF. In DNA, the CDR3 is TGTGCCAGCAGAATGGTAGCGGTGGATCCTAGCACAGATACGCAGTATTTT.

This clonotype was seen many times. V and J are TRBV27 and TRBJ2-5; D tentatively fits TRBD1 or TRBD2 (6 bases each). CDR3 size: 15 residues. The V and J ends lost 1 base and 5 bases respectively, with 14 bases between them. From germline, CDR1 is MNHEY and CDR2 SMNVEV (reference sequence). The CDR3 DNA reads TGTGCCAGCAGTTTATTGGCAGGGGACTTTGAGACCCAGTACTTC. Translating gives CASSLLAGDFETQYF.

This clonotype was counted only a few times. The V gene is TRBV14, the J gene TRBJ2-6; D is perhaps TRBD2 (6 bases). The CDR3 runs to 17 residues. CDR1 and CDR2 (germline): SGHDN, FVKESK. Trimming took off 0 bases at V and 2 bases at J, with 11 bases between the two ends. CDR3 nucleotide sequence: TGTGCCAGCAGCCAAGATCTAGGAGGGGCTGGGGCCAACGTCCTGACTTTC. Translated, it gives CASSQDLGGAGANVLTF.

This clonotype was recorded a few times. The chain employs TRBV12-5 and TRBJ2-1, with 10 bases matching TRBD2. Looked up from germline, CDR1 is LGHNT and CDR2 is FRNRAP. Trimming took 4 bases from V and 10 from J; bases not matched to a gene: 7. This CDR3 region has 14 residues. As DNA, the CDR3 is TGTGCTAGTGGTTCGCTCCAACTAGCGGGGGAGCAGTTCTTC. This codes for CASGSLQLAGEQFF.

This clonotype was counted at least ten times. The J gene is TRBJ1-5, the V gene TRBV6-1; D is possibly TRBD1 (5 bases). The CDR3 loop spans 14 amino acids. Germline V gene sequence: CDR1 MNHNS, CDR2 SASEGT. The V gene lost 2 bases and the J gene lost 11 bases, with 16 bases spanning the gap. Written as DNA, the CDR3 is TGTGCCAGCAGTGAAACATGGGACGGTTGGACCCAGCATTTT. Protein: CASSETWDGWTQHF.

The chain recombines TRBV20-1 with TRBJ2-7, with 7 bases that match TRBD1. With V trimmed by 1 base and J by 2 bases, 2 bases remained unmatched. The CDR3 totals 13 residues. Germline assignment: CDR1 DFQATT and CDR2 SNEGSKA (reference sequence). CDR3 nucleotides: TGCAGTGCTAGAGGACAGGGCACCTACGAGCAGTACGTC. This gives the protein CSARGQGTYEQYV.

This clonotype was counted many times. The chain uses TRBV20-1 and TRBJ1-5; 7 nucleotides match TRBD1. With 1 base clipped from V and 7 bases from J, the junction kept 4 bases outside the gene matches. The V gene's germline CDR1 is DFQATT and CDR2 SNEGSKA (reference sequence). CDR3 length equals 13 residues. Written as DNA, the CDR3 is TGCAGTGCTAGAGTAGGGGGACAGCAGCCCCAGCATTTT. Protein product: CSARVGGQQPQHF.

Many counts were recorded for this clonotype. The chain joins TRBV20-1 to TRBJ2-7, with 13 bases that match TRBD2. Losses at the gene ends were 1 base for V and 4 bases for J; bases not matched to a gene: 4. Germline CDR1 is DFQATT and CDR2 is SNEGSKA (reference sequence). The CDR3 has 15 residues. The CDR3 DNA reads as TGCAGTGCTAGAGTGGGACTAGCGGGACCGTACGAGCAGTACTTC. Encoded protein: CSARVGLAGPYEQYF.

This clonotype was picked up a small number of times. This chain links TRBV6-5 with TRBJ1-1; TRBD1 is a possible D gene (6 bases). The CDR3 totals 14 residues. From germline, CDR1 is MNHEY and CDR2 SVGAGI. Trimming stripped 4 bases from V and 5 bases from J, with 14 bases between. The DNA of the CDR3 is TGTGCCAGCAGTTCCGAGGGGGGTTATACTGAAGCTTTCTTT. It is translated as CASSSEGGYTEAFF.

The table lists this clonotype with a few counts. The rearrangement uses TRBV19 and TRBJ1-5; 7 bases are shared with TRBD1. CDR1 LNHDA and CDR2 SQIVND come from the germline V gene (reference sequence). The CDR3 extends over 14 amino acids. V shed 9 bases, J shed 1 base, and the junction held 6 bases outside the gene matches. The CDR3: CASRRQGSNQPQHF. CDR3 nucleotides: TGTGCCAGCAGACGACAGGGAAGCAATCAGCCCCAGCATTTT.

This clonotype has a count of ten or more. V and J are TRBV27 and TRBJ1-5; 7 bases align to TRBD1. The length of the CDR3 is 14 residues. The germline V gene has CDR1 MNHEY and CDR2 SMNVEV (reference sequence). V was clipped by 6 bases and J by 3 bases; unmatched bases: 5. This CDR3 is CASSPRGPNQPQHF. The CDR3, as DNA: TGTGCCAGCAGCCCTAGGGGGCCCAATCAGCCCCAGCATTTT.

This clonotype was detected many times. The chain has TRBV12-3 or TRBV12-4 and TRBJ2-4; D gene ambiguous. V was cut by 5 bases and J by 0 bases, with 14 bases left in between. The CDR3 runs to 16 residues. This CDR3 is CASSVFNWLAKNIQYF. CDR3 DNA: TGTGCCAGCAGTGTATTTAACTGGTTAGCCAAAAACATTCAGTACTTC.

This clonotype was counted ten times or more. The rearrangement uses TRBV4-1 and TRBJ1-2; TRBD1 might be the D (6 bases). The V gene's germline CDR1 is MGHRA and CDR2 YSYEKL. V lost 2 bases to trimming and J lost 9 bases, with 7 bases between them. The CDR3 extends over 11 amino acids. The CDR3 loop reads CASSQQGRYTF. The CDR3 DNA reads TGCGCCAGCAGCCAACAGGGGCGCTACACCTTC.